The 3 T cell receptor beta chains below all came from one sample that was sequenced in a study of T cells after yellow fever vaccination. TCRdb re-called the 5' RACE reads with MiXCR, one entry per CDR3 protein. Seen here are about 340,000 distinct CDR3 sequences, approximately 4.2% observed once, and the top ten hold 24%. This specimen consisted of PBMCs, obtained 5 days after the yellow fever booster vaccination. These receptors were obtained from a man in his late teens or twenties who received the YFV17D yellow fever vaccine.

This clonotype was observed a handful of times. The V gene is TRBV28, the J gene TRBJ1-3, with D unclear. V lost 6 bases and J 7 bases, leaving 16 bases between the germline ends. The germline gives CDR1 MDHEN, CDR2 SYDVKM. This CDR3 contains 14 residues. This CDR3 is CASSPHRQGNTIYF. The CDR3 region has the DNA TGTGCCAGCAGCCCCCATCGGCAAGGTAACACCATATATTTT.

This clonotype was picked up a small number of times. The chain joins TRBV27 to TRBJ2-1, with 10 bases identical to TRBD2. The V and J ends lost 3 bases and 2 bases, in that order; junction bases with no gene match: 4. Germline V gives CDR1 MNHEY, CDR2 SMNVEV (reference sequence). The CDR3 covers 16 residues. DNA of the CDR3: TGTGCCAGCAGTTTCTGGACTAGCGGCCCCTACAATGAGCAGTTCTTC. Translation gives CASSFWTSGPYNEQFF.

This clonotype was seen many times. This rearrangement joins TRBV7-9 to TRBJ1-4; 9 positions agree with TRBD1. After removal of 5 bases from V and 5 bases from J, the junction contained 3 bases not matched to a gene. The V gene's germline CDR1 is SEHNR and CDR2 FQNEAQ (reference sequence). CDR3 length equals 14 residues. This CDR3 reads CASSPGQGNEKLFF. CDR3 sequence (DNA): TGTGCCAGCAGCCCGGGACAGGGCAATGAAAAACTGTTTTTT.